Reported below is one T cell receptor beta chain. Its antigen remains unidentified. Nothing much larger sits one base from this clone, and base qualities are not available. This specimen comes from a study of shared clonotypes between healthy human individuals (dated by TCRdb to about 2020). Context from the whole study: The cohort included three men and two women between 18 and 49 years of age. For each donor, three plates each were used for CD4 naive and CD4 memory, two plates were used for CD8 naive, and one plate was used for CD8 memory. Blood TCR repertoires of four to six healthy adults were deeply sequenced to estimate repertoire size and the extent of clonotype sharing between individuals. To increase sequencing depth and limit assay-specific biases, different laboratories used diverse techniques to prepare libraries and sequence TCR repertoires. Each donor's leukapheresis produced roughly between about 0.9 and 9.5 billion PBMCs. Summary of the overall study and its limitations: Incomplete sequencing was indicated by rarefaction of sorted-subset datasets, despite the large sequencing depth. Naive subsets generally had larger estimated clonotype richness than memory subsets. Pairwise subsampling indicated that sequencing depth was expected to affect the degree of clonotype sharing among donors. Sampling was limited to blood, and TCR repertoires in tissue likely differ from TCR repertoires in blood. The small number of donors limited the genetic and exposure-history diversity represented. About 5% of naive CD4, 3.5% of naive CD8, around 2.3% of memory CD4, and 0.35% to 0.4% of memory CD8 clonotypes were shared across a few donors. Compared with non-shared clonotypes, clonotypes shared by all four sorted-subset donors had higher generation probabilities.

TCR CDR3 regions were amplified from genomic DNA by multiplex PCR using the deep immunoSEQ assay. Genomic DNA extracted from each cell subset was distributed evenly over all wells of several immunoSEQ 96-well plates, and each plate served as one replicate. For sorted subsets, each replicate PCR was loaded with approximately 200 ng genomic DNA, equivalent to 30,000 or so T cell genomes. Purified libraries were quantified with a Qubit 3.0 fluorometer, sized on a Bioanalyzer 2100, and re-quantified with the KAPA Library Quantification kit. A separate single-read 150-cycle Illumina NextSeq 550 flow cell was used to sequence each immunoSEQ 96-well plate. Concerning the study's data processing: The immunoSEQ output contained only junctional sequences without quality scores, so filtering could not match that applied to full-length reads. To assign V/J genes and CDR3, sequences were annotated against IMGT germline references using PyIR, a Python wrapper for IgBLAST v1.9. Reads were removed for weak V/J assignments (E-value above 1e-6), missing CDR3, stop codons, out-of-frame junctions, or ambiguous translated residues. A V3J clonotype was defined by an identical inferred V gene, J gene, and CDR3 amino acid sequence. Percentage overlap between repertoires was calculated by dividing the number of shared unique clonotypes by the size of the smaller repertoire. Richness of each repertoire was evaluated using RTK rarefaction, the Chao1 estimator, and Recon v2.1 estimates of unobserved clonotypes. For all TCRbeta clonotypes obtained by the gDNA method from a few donors, generation probabilities were computed with OLGA. TCRdb's version of the immuneACCESS table is confined to in-frame rearrangements and falls short of the full clone set. An unresolved V gene accounts for under half of the shortfall where checked; the remainder is of unknown origin. Clonal size and the V and J genes are those of that table, whereas D and trimming came from the DNA. Here the sample has around 1 million clones; roughly 72% occur a single time. The top ten clones comprise about 1.5% of the sample.

Donors were healthy HIV-negative adults with no recently reported acute infections or vaccinations. All donors were Caucasian adults living in Nashville, Tennessee, USA. CD4+ T cells were enriched through magnetic negative selection, after which naive cells were positively selected on CD45RA and the remaining negative fraction served as the memory subset. After blood collection by leukapheresis, PBMCs were isolated using Ficoll-Histopaque density gradient centrifugation and then cryopreserved in the vapor phase of liquid nitrogen. Analytical flow cytometry was used to check the purity and quantity of every magnetically sorted T cell population. Genomic DNA was isolated from every sorted fraction and measured by UV absorbance on a Nanodrop 2000c. The receptor was derived from a man aged 18 to 29 in good health. The sequencing sample was made of memory CD4+ T cells sorted from blood. Per the publication, the cell subset or site label means: CD45RA-negative fraction.

The CDR3 sequence is CASSRGLLAGGYQETQYF. The DNA sequence reads TGTGCCAGCAGCCGGGGCCTACTAGCGGGGGGTTACCAAGAGACCCAGTACTTC. The chain was built from TRBV7-2 and TRBJ2-5; the junction holds 12 bases that match TRBD2. The CDR3 numbers 18 residues from cysteine through phenylalanine. This entry keeps only the CDR3 DNA: 54 bases, framed from base 1. V loses 5 bases at its end and J loses 0 bases; junction bases beyond the gene matches: 10. The germline V gene gives CDR1 as SGHTA and CDR2 as FQGNSA.